The present T cell receptor (beta chain) was sequenced within a study of T cells in Graves' hyperthyroidism and ophthalmopathy. Study-level findings and limits: Peripheral blood also featured most of the thyroid clonotypes expanded above 0.001.

This clonotype was recorded many times. Antigen: not known. The CDR3 covers 18 residues. The germline CDR1 and CDR2 sequences are MNHEY and SVGEGT. Trimming left V 0 bases short and J 3 bases short, with 18 bases between. The TCR beta CDR3 regions underwent amplification using RNA transcripts as the source. Initially, a first-round RT-PCR of the TCR CDR3 employed the HTBI primer set. TCRdb used MiXCR to reprocess the multiplex PCR reads, holding one entry per CDR3 protein. The sample lists fewer than 500,000 distinct CDR3 sequences, under 15% occurring once. This clonotype was sampled from a man aged 18 to 30 with Graves' ophthalmopathy. The chain couples TRBV6-2 or TRBV6-3 to TRBJ1-5; D remains ambiguous. The sequenced sample was blood. CDR3 loop: CASSYSPARERTNQPQHF. The CDR3, as DNA: TGTGCCAGCAGTTACTCACCCGCCCGTGAACGGACCAATCAGCCCCAGCATTTT.